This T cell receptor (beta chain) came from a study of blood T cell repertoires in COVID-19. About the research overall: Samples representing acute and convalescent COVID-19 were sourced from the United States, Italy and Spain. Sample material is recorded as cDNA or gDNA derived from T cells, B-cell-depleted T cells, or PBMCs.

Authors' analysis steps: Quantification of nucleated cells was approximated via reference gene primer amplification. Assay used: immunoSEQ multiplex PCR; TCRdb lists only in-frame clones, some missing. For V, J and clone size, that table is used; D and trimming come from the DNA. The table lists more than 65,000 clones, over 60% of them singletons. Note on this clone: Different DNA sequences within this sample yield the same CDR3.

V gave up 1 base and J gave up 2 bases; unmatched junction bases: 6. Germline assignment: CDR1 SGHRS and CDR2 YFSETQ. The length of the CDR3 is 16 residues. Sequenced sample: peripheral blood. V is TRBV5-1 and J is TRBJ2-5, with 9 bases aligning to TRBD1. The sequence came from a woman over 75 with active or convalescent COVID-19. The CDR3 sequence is CASSLYGGTGQETQYF. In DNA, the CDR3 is TGCGCCAGCAGCTTGTATGGTGGGACAGGGCAAGAGACCCAGTACTTC.